This entry is about one T cell receptor (beta chain). The antigen remains unidentified. The entry originates in a study of cytomegalovirus exposure and HLA in healthy donors. Study at large: In a later analysis, it was reported that the 110 or so validation repertoires had been produced on the same platform as the roughly 700 repertoires belonging to the first cohort. Study results and caveats: Most TCR sequences were seen very rarely across donors, but some public TCRs occurred in many.

TCRdb keeps only in-frame clones here, not all; method: immunoSEQ multiplex PCR. The top ten hold less than 3% of the sample, which has about 240,000 clones, around nine tenths seen once. The CDR3 contains 16 residues. Looked up from germline, CDR1 is LGHNA and CDR2 is YSLEER. Trimming took 4 bases from V and 1 from J, leaving 17 bases between them. The TCR sequence derives from a man aged 18 to 30 in good health and CMV-seronegative. This chain links TRBV4-3 with TRBJ2-7; no clear D. Sequencing input: PBMCs. The CDR3 region is CASSPKTPSDSYEQYF. CDR3 DNA: TGCGCCAGCAGCCCCAAGACTCCGAGCGATTCCTACGAGCAGTACTTC.